This passage covers 7 T cell receptor beta chains from one sample sequenced in a study of blood T cell repertoires in COVID-19. The repertoire was sequenced with immunoSEQ multiplex PCR; TCRdb's copy has only in-frame clones and lacks some. The data hold some 160,000 clones, with around four fifths observed a single time. Sequenced: peripheral blood. These TCRs come from a woman older than 75 with COVID-19, enrolled during active disease.

V is TRBV11-3 and J is TRBJ2-1, with 10 bases identical to TRBD2. Unmatched junction bases numbered 7, after V lost 5 bases and J lost 3 bases. This CDR3 comprises 16 residues. CDR1 is SGHNT, CDR2 YENEEA, per germline. CDR3 nucleotide sequence: TGTGCCAGCAGCCCCTTAGCGGGAGGCCACTACAATGAGCAGTTCTTC. It codes for CASSPLAGGHYNEQFF. Variable domain in full (rest from reference TRBV11-3 and TRBJ2-1): EAGVVQSPRYKIIEKKQPVAFWCNPISGHNTLYWYLQNLGQGPELLIRYENEEAVDDSQLPKDRFSAERLKGVDSTLKIQPAELGDSAVYLCASSPLAGGHYNEQFFGPGTRLTVL.

V and J are TRBV6-5 and TRBJ2-1; the match to TRBD1 covers 10 bases. Germline V gene sequence: CDR1 MNHEY, CDR2 SVGAGI. The CDR3 loop spans 15 amino acids. V trimming: 2 bases; J trimming: 5 bases; junction bases outside the gene matches: 3. The CDR3 coding sequence is TGTGCCAGCAGTTACGCCGGGACAGGGGACAATGAGCAGTTCTTC. This gives the protein CASSYAGTGDNEQFF.

The chain couples TRBV4-1 to TRBJ1-1; no clear D gene. With 2 bases removed from V and 0 bases from J, the gap between germline ends came to 16 bases. Germline V gene lookup returns CDR1 MGHRA and CDR2 YSYEKL. The CDR3 contains 17 residues. The DNA for the CDR3 is TGCGCCAGCAGCCAAACCGGGGATGTGAGCATGAACACTGAAGCTTTCTTT. As protein: CASSQTGDVSMNTEAFF.

The chain employs TRBV3-1 (or the pseudogene TRBV3-2) and TRBJ1-2; 12 bases map to TRBD1. Germline V gives CDR1 LGHDT, CDR2 YNNKEL (reference sequence). This CDR3 region has 14 residues. Germline trimming cut 3 bases from V and 13 bases from J; bases unmatched to any gene: 9. Here the CDR3 reads CASSQEPGQGAVTF. The CDR3 DNA follows: TGTGCCAGCAGCCAGGAACCGGGACAGGGGGCGGTCACCTTC.

The chain carries TRBV4-1 and TRBJ2-7, with 11 bases identical to TRBD2. Germline CDR1 is MGHRA and CDR2 is YSYEKL. After removal of 10 bases from V and 4 bases from J, the junction contained 6 bases not matched to a gene. The CDR3 is made up of 13 amino acids. DNA for the CDR3: TGCGCCACCTCGGGACTAGCGGATTACGAGCAGTACTTC. It encodes CATSGLADYEQYF.

The chain uses TRBV5-1 and TRBJ1-1; D may be TRBD1 (5 bases). Between the trimmed V and J ends, which lost 4 bases and 5 bases, there was a span of 12 bases. This CDR3 has 13 residues. Per germline, CDR1 SGHRS and CDR2 YFSETQ. CDR3 DNA sequence: TGCGCCAGCAGCCCGGTGGGGGGTACTGAAGCTTTCTTT. Its translation: CASSPVGGTEAFF.

This sequence joins TRBV4-2 and TRBJ1-6; 8 bases agree with TRBD1. Germline V gene lookup returns CDR1 LGHNA and CDR2 YNFKEQ. The CDR3 consists of 15 residues. V lost 0 bases to trimming and J lost 14 bases; unmatched junction nucleotides: 9. CDR3 residues: CASSQERGQAVTLHF. The CDR3 DNA sequence: TGTGCCAGCAGCCAAGAACGGGGACAGGCTGTCACCCTCCACTTT.